The rows below give T cell receptor beta chains drawn from one sample of a study of cytotoxic CD8 clonotypes in ibrutinib-treated CLL. Clones were read by immunoSEQ multiplex PCR, and TCRdb kept only the in-frame ones, dropping some. The sample includes roughly 300,000 clones, roughly 76% of them seen just once. The source material was PBMCs, sampled at disease progression, from a patient treated with ibrutinib. The receptor set was obtained from a human donor with chronic lymphocytic leukemia. Both conserved end residues are part of each CDR3. Fields, in order: clone size, V gene, D gene, CDR3 length, J gene, CDR3 protein, CDR3 DNA. The D gene is left open where the match is weak. Rows give clone size only sometimes, using once, few, many, or a class for an expanded clone.

>once|TRBV4-3|-|15|TRBJ1-5
CASSQQLGGNQPQHF
TGCGCCAGCAGCCAACAACTAGGTGGCAATCAGCCCCAGCATTTT
>-|TRBV7-9|-|15|TRBJ2-2
CASSLVQANTGELFF
TGTGCCAGCAGCTTAGTTCAAGCGAACACCGGGGAGCTGTTTTTT
>-|TRBV5-1|-|15|TRBJ1-1
CASSDGGTLNTEAFF
TGCGCCAGCAGCGACGGTGGGACACTGAACACTGAAGCTTTCTTT
>-|TRBV28|-|15|TRBJ2-7
CASQRPLQLAYEQYF
TGTGCCAGCCAGCGGCCCCTCCAGTTGGCCTACGAGCAGTACTTC
>-|TRBV29-1|-|11|TRBJ2-2
CSVSRTGELFF
TGCAGCGTCTCCCGGACCGGGGAGCTGTTTTTT
>-|TRBV29-1|-|11|TRBJ2-7
CSVETPSEQYF
TGCAGCGTTGAGACACCCTCCGAGCAGTACTTC
>-|TRBV29-1|-|15|TRBJ2-7
CSVEGRQGGAYEQYF
TGCAGCGTTGAAGGCCGGCAGGGTGGGGCCTACGAGCAGTACTTC
>-|TRBV18|-|14|TRBJ1-5
CASSPQGQHQPQHF
TGTGCCAGCTCACCGCAGGGGCAGCATCAGCCCCAGCATTTT
>once|TRBV5-1|TRBD2|17|TRBJ2-7
CASSSRTSGGTLYEQYF
TGCGCCAGCAGCTCCCGGACTAGCGGGGGGACTCTCTACGAGCAGTACTTC
>-|TRBV7-8|TRBD2|16|TRBJ2-7
CASSTRPSGSSYEQYF
TGTGCCAGCAGCACCAGACCTAGCGGGAGTTCCTACGAGCAGTACTTC
>-|TRBV6-5|-|12|TRBJ1-2
CASSYSNYGYTF
TGTGCCAGCAGTTACAGTAACTATGGCTACACCTTC
>-|TRBV19|TRBD2|15|TRBJ2-1
CASGRGGDSYNEQFF
TGTGCCAGTGGGAGGGGCGGGGATTCCTACAATGAGCAGTTCTTC
>few|TRBV13|-|13|TRBJ2-7
CASSLSIYYEQYF
TGTGCCAGCAGCTTATCGATCTATTACGAGCAGTACTTC
>-|TRBV11-2|-|14|TRBJ2-3
CASTYWTSTDTQYF
TGTGCCAGCACCTATTGGACTAGCACAGATACGCAGTATTTT
>once|TRBV10-3|TRBD2|14|TRBJ2-5
CAIRSSGSGETQYF
TGTGCCATCAGGTCTAGCGGGAGTGGGGAGACCCAGTACTTC
>few|TRBV5-1|-|16|TRBJ1-5
CASSVGTSLSNQPQHF
TGCGCCAGCAGCGTCGGGACGTCTCTTAGCAATCAGCCCCAGCATTTT
>-|TRBV10-3|-|16|TRBJ1-2
CAITQSTAQRHYGYTF
TGTGCCATCACCCAATCGACAGCTCAGCGGCACTATGGCTACACCTTC
>-|TRBV7-2|TRBD2|16|TRBJ2-7
CATLGGLAGGVYEQYF
TGTGCCACCCTTGGGGGACTAGCGGGAGGCGTATACGAGCAGTACTTC
>once|TRBV6-6|-|12|TRBJ2-7
CARTNGKVEQYF
TGTGCCAGAACGAATGGGAAGGTCGAGCAGTACTTC
>-|TRBV4-2|TRBD1|16|TRBJ1-6
CASSQAQGVYNSPLHF
TGTGCCAGCAGCCAAGCACAGGGGGTCTATAATTCACCCCTCCACTTT
>-|TRBV4-1|TRBD1|18|TRBJ2-6
CASSQDRDRVSGANVLTF
TGCGCCAGCAGCCAAGATCGGGACAGGGTCTCTGGGGCCAACGTCCTGACTTTC
>-|TRBV6-1|-|13|TRBJ1-1
CASRNREWTEAFF
TGTGCCAGCAGAAATCGGGAATGGACTGAAGCTTTCTTT
>-|TRBV5-4|-|13|TRBJ2-7
CASSLGPPYEQYF
TGTGCCAGCAGCTTGGGGCCTCCCTACGAGCAGTACTTC
>-|TRBV29-1|-|12|TRBJ2-5
CSVVFASGTQYF
TGCAGCGTTGTGTTTGCAAGCGGGACCCAGTACTTC
>-|TRBV29-1|TRBD1|14|TRBJ2-1
CSTLTGSSYNEQFF
TGCAGCACCTTGACAGGGAGCTCCTACAATGAGCAGTTCTTC
>-|TRBV9|-|13|TRBJ2-1
CASSERLVSEQFF
TGTGCCAGCAGCGAAAGACTAGTATCTGAGCAGTTCTTC
>-|TRBV7-6|-|16|TRBJ2-7
CASSLAGAGLMVEQYF
TGTGCCAGCAGCTTAGCGGGGGCAGGGTTGATGGTCGAGCAGTACTTC
>-|TRBV7-2|-|14|TRBJ2-7
CASSLEVNTYEQYF
TGTGCCAGCAGCTTAGAAGTCAACACCTACGAGCAGTACTTC
>few|TRBV9|TRBD1|10|TRBJ2-3
CASGQGTQYF
TGTGCCAGCGGACAGGGGACCCAGTATTTT
>-|TRBV7-2|-|15|TRBJ2-7
CASSLGGAQPYEQYF
TGTGCCAGCAGCTTAGGAGGGGCCCAGCCCTACGAGCAGTACTTC
>-|TRBV4-2|-|15|TRBJ1-5
CASSGQDYSNQPQHF
TGTGCCAGCAGCGGCCAAGACTATAGCAATCAGCCCCAGCATTTT
>-|TRBV14|-|12|TRBJ2-2
CASSQPTGELFF
TGTGCCAGCAGCCAGCCCACCGGGGAGCTGTTTTTT
>-|TRBV5-1|-|15|TRBJ2-5
CASSLWPSWGQTQYF
TGCGCCAGCAGCTTGTGGCCCTCCTGGGGACAGACCCAGTACTTC
>few|TRBV18|-|11|TRBJ2-7
CASSTPFGQYF
TGTGCCAGCTCAACCCCGTTCGGGCAGTACTTC
>-|TRBV4-1|TRBD1|13|TRBJ2-4
CASSQGTENIQYF
TGCGCCAGCAGCCAGGGGACAGAAAACATTCAGTACTTC
>-|TRBV10-1|-|13|TRBJ1-1
CASMRDMNTEAFF
TGCGCCAGCATGAGGGACATGAACACTGAAGCTTTCTTT
>-|TRBV7-2|-|14|TRBJ2-7
CASSPLRGAYEQYF
TGTGCCAGCAGCCCCCTGCGGGGCGCCTACGAGCAGTACTTC
>-|TRBV6-1|-|15|TRBJ2-2
CASSEALYHTGELFF
TGTGCCAGCAGTGAAGCGTTATACCACACCGGGGAGCTGTTTTTT
>-|TRBV27|-|15|TRBJ2-5
CASRTGRSSQETQYF
TGTGCCAGCAGGACCGGGCGGAGCTCCCAAGAGACCCAGTACTTC
>few|TRBV29-1|-|16|TRBJ2-6
CSVLEQDHSGANVLTF
TGCAGCGTTTTAGAACAGGACCACTCTGGGGCCAACGTCCTGACTTTC
>-|TRBV15|-|17|TRBJ1-3
CATSRDWTRASGNTIYF
TGTGCCACCAGCAGAGACTGGACAAGAGCCTCTGGAAACACCATATATTTT
>-|TRBV6-5|TRBD2|13|TRBJ2-7
CASRTSGSYEQYF
TGTGCCAGCCGGACTAGCGGGAGTTACGAGCAGTACTTC
>-|TRBV27|-|13|TRBJ2-7
CASKSDSSYEQYF
TGTGCCAGCAAATCGGACAGCTCCTACGAGCAGTACTTC
>-|TRBV11-2|-|16|TRBJ1-4
CASSLLAGRVNEKLFF
TGTGCCAGCAGCCTCCTGGCGGGCAGGGTCAATGAAAAACTGTTTTTT
>-|TRBV6-5|-|13|TRBJ1-6
CASSELHTTPLHF
TGTGCCAGCAGTGAATTGCACACCACACCCCTCCACTTT
>-|TRBV11-3|-|13|TRBJ2-7
CASSPGVGNEQYF
TGTGCCAGCAGCCCGGGAGTGGGGAACGAGCAGTACTTC
>-|TRBV28|-|15|TRBJ1-2
CASSPGGALGYGYTF
TGTGCCAGCAGTCCCGGCGGGGCACTGGGCTATGGCTACACCTTC
>-|TRBV28|-|11|TRBJ2-5
CASSFRETQYF
TGTGCCAGCAGTTTTCGGGAGACCCAGTACTTC
>-|TRBV20-1|-|11|TRBJ1-1
CSASPRVEAFF
TGCAGTGCTAGCCCCAGGGTTGAAGCTTTCTTT
>-|TRBV10-1|-|12|TRBJ2-1
CASSRDGNEQFF
TGCGCCAGCAGTCGCGACGGGAATGAGCAGTTCTTC
>-|TRBV9|TRBD2|14|TRBJ2-1
CASSVIGGGNEQFF
TGTGCCAGCAGCGTAATAGGCGGGGGAAATGAGCAGTTCTTC
>few|TRBV2|-|12|TRBJ1-2
CASRPWKEGYTF
TGTGCCAGCAGACCCTGGAAGGAGGGCTACACCTTC
>-|TRBV7-3|TRBD1|16|TRBJ1-2
CASSLTGQGLSYGYTF
TGTGCCAGCAGCTTAACAGGACAGGGCCTCTCCTATGGCTACACCTTC
>-|TRBV5-6|-|15|TRBJ2-4
CASSLYGTKKNIQYF
TGTGCCAGCAGCTTGTACGGGACAAAAAAAAACATTCAGTACTTC
>-|TRBV4-1|TRBD2|16|TRBJ2-4
CASSQPGGPAKNIQYF
TGCGCCAGCAGCCAACCGGGGGGGCCAGCCAAAAACATTCAGTACTTC
>few|TRBV7-6|TRBD2|16|TRBJ2-2
CASSFSGRGETGELFF
TGTGCCAGCAGCTTTAGCGGGAGGGGCGAGACCGGGGAGCTGTTTTTT